Each of the 2 T cell receptor beta chains below was sequenced from the same sample in a study of blood T cell repertoires in COVID-19. Data came from immunoSEQ multiplex PCR; TCRdb stores just in-frame clones and leaves some out. The sample has 200,000 to 250,000 clones; around 89% are singletons. Specimen: PBMCs or T cells enriched from blood (not recorded which). The receptors come from a man aged 25 to 45 who had been exposed to COVID-19.

Only one count was recorded for this clone. The DNA for the CDR3 is TGTGCCAGTAGTCCGACAGGGCCTGGAAACACCATATATTTT. Translation gives CASSPTGPGNTIYF. J is TRBJ1-3 and V is TRBV19; 7 positions agree with TRBD1. There are 14 residues in the CDR3. The germline V gene encodes CDR1 LNHDA and CDR2 SQIVND (reference sequence). Germline trimming cut 5 bases from V and 2 bases from J; bases unmatched to any gene: 3.

A note on this clone: One end of the junction is discordant with germline, which a read error may explain. This chain connects TRBV18 to TRBJ1-4, with D hard to call. The CDR3 runs to 13 residues. CDR1 and CDR2 from the germline V gene are KGHSH and LQKENI. In DNA, the CDR3 is TGTGCCAGCTCATCACCCCTCCGGGGAAAACTGTTTTTT. It specifies CASSSPLRGKLFF.